The TCR beta chain under discussion was sequenced for a study of cytomegalovirus exposure and HLA in healthy donors listed by TCRdb under 2017. For the wider study: An earlier analysis of approximately 640 of the donors reported more than 250 Gb of sequence data and 100 million to 140 million unique TCR beta sequences from 150 million to 200 million T cells. Roughly 300 gigabases of sequencing data and tens of millions of unique TCR sequences were included in an early release covering about 700 HLA-typed donors. Among the approximately 420 genotyped donors, around 81% belonged to the genetic ancestry cluster associated with self-reported Caucasian donors. The study aimed to test whether signatures of past pathogen exposure could be identified by cataloging public T cell receptors. The T cell repertoires of 666 subjects were profiled by immunosequencing and related to cytomegalovirus serostatus. Besides the first cohort of roughly 660 subjects, a separate validation cohort made up of 120 different subjects was used. To predict cytomegalovirus infection status, the study brought together high-throughput TCR immunosequencing, statistical association of individual TCRs with disease status, and machine learning. In a later analysis, previously published TCR beta repertoires from some 640 donors were re-analyzed and high-resolution HLA genotyping was added so that TCR occurrence patterns could be studied. Rather than drawing on any new phenotypic data, the later analysis identified candidate immune exposures from TCR beta sequences and the way those sequences occurred across donors. An earlier analysis of about 620 of the donors applied high-throughput TCR beta sequencing to assess whether each TCR beta V gene segment acted as functional or pseudogenic. Donor age, sex, ethnicity and CMV serostatus were collected together with the repertoire data. A later genetic analysis took genome-wide SNP genotypes for about 55% of the 666 donors and used that subset as a discovery cohort. Every repertoire in the discovery cohort had been generated on one and the same sequencing platform. HLA typing covered class I and class II loci at four-digit resolution. The number of typed donors differed by locus: 629-630 for A, B, C, DRB1 and DQB1; 500 to 550 for DQA1; fewer than 610 for DPA1; and some 450 for DPB1. Four or five DR-DQ haplotypes were handled as single units for association and clustering, since linkage in the cohort was strong. On average, roughly 240,000 unique TCR beta nucleotide sequences were sequenced per donor among 398 genotyped donors of the cohort, with 15% to 20% of those sequences being non-productive. Paper-wide results and their limitations: Sequencing depth was assumed to be roughly uniform across donors in the presence/absence analyses, though that assumption may not hold. Several of the top co-occurrence clusters appeared to be linked to parvovirus B19, influenza, CMV and Epstein-Barr virus, according to a later analysis. In a later analysis, the rate of TCR association differed among HLA loci, with DRB1 alleles having the most associated TCRs and HLA-C alleles having the fewest. Compared with the roughly 710-donor mean, donors in an Asian-associated ancestry cluster had fewer N-insertions in productive TCRs, according to a later genetic analysis. Over 15 rarely observed V segments, including chromosome 9 orphons, were excluded from the earlier analysis of a few hundred of the donors because counts were too low. Across donors, most TCR sequences were observed very rarely, whereas some public TCRs were present in many individuals. This cohort had only TCR beta chains sequenced, and the lack of alpha or paired-chain data limited which features could be detected. Some IMGT-functional V segments, including TRBV6-2 and TRBV6-3, could not be distinguished by the 87-base-pair reads and were therefore excluded. In a later analysis, HLA-associated TCR beta chains were found to be more clonally expanded and to have lower generation probabilities than equally common non-associated chains. A later genetic analysis associated a missense DCLRE1C variant with V-gene and J-gene trimming of TCR beta chains, and an independent cohort replicated the association. The classifier was reported to diagnose cytomegalovirus status with high specificity and sensitivity in both the original cohort and the validation cohort. Correlated functional status among segregating V segments might reflect linkage disequilibrium, but an unknown experimental factor could not be ruled out. A further reported finding was that TCR beta sequences accurately predicted the HLA-A and HLA-B alleles for most subjects in the first cohort. A cluster of highly shared sequence variants was judged likely to be a technical artifact of the sequencing pipeline. In the study, approximately 160 TCR beta chains were listed as associated with cytomegalovirus. HLA typing was unavailable for some donors at each locus, so association tests used only the typed subset. Immune exposure information for the cohort was limited to CMV serostatus. A later analysis associated approximately 17,000 TCR beta sequences with specific HLA alleles at a false discovery rate of 0.05. Three of the identified cytomegalovirus-associated TCR beta chains were confirmed in vitro to be specific for cytomegalovirus antigens. Broadly in line with IMGT annotations, most TCR beta V segments showed up in productive rearrangements about 87% or about 30% of the time in an earlier analysis of several hundred of the donors. In a later analysis, most CMV-associated TCR beta chains were found to appear HLA-restricted, with HLA associations seemingly driven largely by CMV exposure. When HLA alleles, especially DR and DQ, strongly co-occurred, TCR associations were difficult to assign to individual alleles. The authors suggested that the approach could potentially be extended to other disease states and immunological phenotypes.

As concerns this clone: This clone's antigen is unknown. Base qualities are not provided; no much larger clone lies one nucleotide away. The sample carries other DNA sequences with the same CDR3.

The library was prepared using the immunoSEQ multiplex PCR assay. A mixture of 60 forward primers for TCR Vbeta segments and 13 reverse primers for TCR Jbeta segments was used in the multiplex PCR. Amplification of the CDR3 region of rearranged TCR beta genes was performed with a multiplex PCR assay on genomic DNA. The amplified TCR beta libraries were sequenced on the Illumina HiSeq System as 87-base-pair reads. Under the source paper's analysis protocol: In a later analysis, tens of millions of unique TCR beta chains were counted across the 500 to 850 repertoires, and approximately 11 million of these chains were shared by at least two donors. To remove PCR and sequencing errors, raw reads were error-corrected and collapsed into unique sequences using a nearest-neighbor algorithm that merged closely related sequences. V, D and J gene segments were assigned by aligning CDR3 sequences to IMGT reference sequences. For a sequence to be retained, at least a six-nucleotide match to both a V gene segment and a J gene segment was required. A rearrangement counted as productive if the CDR3 had no stop codons and remained in frame with V and J, and every other rearrangement counted as non-productive. CDR3 was defined according to IMGT convention as the region running from the second conserved V-encoded cysteine to the conserved J-encoded phenylalanine. In an earlier analysis of approximately 590 of the donors, sequences lacking an unambiguous match to a single V gene segment were excluded. An earlier analysis of 500 to 600 of the donors classified V segments as functional when productive rearrangements were above 56.7% and as segregating when the standard deviation between donors was above 5%. To diagnose cytomegalovirus status from the catalog of TCR beta chain sequences, a statistical classification framework was built. A later analysis assigned V and J genes by comparing TCR nucleotide sequences with IMGT/GENE-DB human TR gene sequences. In a later analysis, CDR3 sequences and most-parsimonious VDJ recombination scenarios were assigned using the TCRdist pipeline. In a later analysis, every TCR beta chain was defined by the combination of its CDR3 amino acid sequence and its V-gene family, and reads without a unique V-gene family were dropped. A later analysis removed 592 highly shared, low-generation-probability nucleotide sequences to deal with suspected cross-contamination and a sequencing artifact. In a later analysis, a clonal expansion index was calculated for each public chain from normalized within-repertoire ranks of inferred template counts. In a later analysis, generation probabilities were computed with a VDJ recombination model fitted to out-of-frame rearrangements, and the resulting probabilities were checked against IGoR. In a later analysis, TCR-TCR, TCR-HLA and TCR-CMV co-occurrence was scored with hypergeometric tests, and a repertoire-size bias correction was applied to TCR pairs. To estimate false discovery rates, a later analysis permuted the HLA or CMV assignments 20 times. In a later analysis, co-occurring TCRs were grouped with DBSCAN, and TCRdist sequence similarity was added when clustering was performed within HLA-allele-positive subsets. Repertoires with fewer than 30,000 or more than 120,000 public chains, plus five repertoires with anomalous nucleotide sharing, were excluded from co-occurrence clustering. This is the immuneACCESS table as TCRdb keeps it, with only in-frame sequences that have V and J called. A part of the clones is gone; compared with another copy, unresolved V genes explain less than half, and the rest is unexplained. V, J and clone size are taken as reported in that table, and D and trimming were inferred from the DNA itself. For this sample there are around 150,000 clones; 79% appear just once. The ten largest account for about 6.5% of the sample.

In total, roughly 710 healthy bone marrow donors made up the cohort. Cohort members were all nominally healthy when sampled, although unrecorded immune exposures were likely present. The donor tested CMV seropositive, placing the donor among the roughly 270 seropositive members of the cohort. A peripheral blood sample was provided by each donor, and peripheral blood mononuclear cells were used for TCR beta sequencing. The Qiagen DNeasy Blood Extraction Kit was used to extract genomic DNA from the blood cell samples. The CDR3 covers 13 residues, taking in both the cysteine and the phenylalanine. Only the CDR3 DNA stays, 39 bases, in frame from base 1. Between the V and J ends, shortened by 2 bases and 1 base respectively, the junction contains 6 bases. CDR1 and CDR2, looked up from the germline V gene, are SGHRS and YFSETQ.

The clonotype was recovered from a man aged 35 to 55 in good health and CMV-seropositive. The sequencing sample was made of PBMCs. This receptor chain uses TRBV5-1 and TRBJ1-1; confidence is insufficient to name the D gene. For the CDR3, the sequence is CASSFGGNTEAFF. The nucleotide sequence reads as follows: TGCGCCAGCAGCTTCGGTGGGAACACTGAAGCTTTCTTT.